This T cell receptor beta chain was sequenced for a study of shared clonotypes between healthy human individuals. This table comes from immunoSEQ multiplex PCR, and its TCRdb copy is limited to in-frame clones, with some not included. This sample has some 1.5 million clones, with around 98% found just once. Recent acute infections and vaccinations were absent in the healthy HIV-negative adult donors. The V gene lost 4 bases and the J gene lost 9 bases, with 13 bases spanning the gap. The CDR3 consists of 13 residues. The V gene's germline CDR1 is LGHNT and CDR2 FRNRAP. The gene calls are TRBV12-5 and TRBJ2-1; no definite D call. This TCR was recovered from a man under 40 in good health. The sequenced material came from naive CD4+ T cells sorted from blood. Subset meaning: CD45RA+ positively selected. CDR3: CASGYARSSEQFF. The CDR3 DNA is TGTGCTAGTGGTTACGCTAGGTCGTCTGAGCAGTTCTTC.